This T cell receptor (beta chain) was recovered during a study of cytomegalovirus exposure and HLA in healthy donors. Looking at the study overall: There were 65 million to 85 million unique TCRs (from HLA-typed donors) in an early data release.

Although they were nominally healthy when sampled, donors likely had unrecorded immune exposures. The PCR contained 60 Vbeta and 13 Jbeta primers. Using immunoSEQ multiplex PCR, the repertoire was profiled, and TCRdb retains in-frame clones only, with some absent. Seen here are fewer than 100,000 clones, about three quarters observed once, and the top ten hold 2.5%. CDR1 is MNHNY, CDR2 SVGAGI, per germline (reference sequence). The CDR3 length is 12 residues. V was trimmed by 5 bases and J by 6 bases, leaving 10 bases between them. The sequencing input was PBMCs. The sequence came from a male donor in good health and CMV-seropositive. The chain uses TRBV6-6 and TRBJ1-1; D call uncertain. CDR3 DNA sequence: TGTGCCAGCAGTCCGGGTACTCCTGAAGCTTTCTTT. Its translation is CASSPGTPEAFF.